These 9 T cell receptor beta chains came from one sample sequenced in a study of blood T cell repertoires in COVID-19 (TCRdb year 2020). Libraries were made using the immunoSEQ multiplex PCR assay. Entries here come from immuneACCESS through TCRdb and include only in-frame sequences with V and J called. Some clones fail to appear in such tables; in the studies checked, an unresolved V gene covers under half of the shortfall, and the cause of the remainder is unknown. A total of 150,000 or so clones appear in this sample, about 80% of them only once. The biggest ten clones account for under 0.75% of the sample. Sequencing used peripheral blood. The receptors here all came from a man aged 55 to 69 with acute or convalescent COVID-19.

The chain uses TRBV19 and TRBJ1-1, with a tentative D call TRBD1 (6 bases). The germline V gene encodes CDR1 LNHDA and CDR2 SQIVND (reference sequence). Deletions cut 4 bases from V and 0 bases from J, with 18 bases between. This CDR3 comprises 17 residues. The DNA for the CDR3 is TGTGCCAGTAGTAAATTCACACTAGGACAGATGAACACTGAAGCTTTCTTT. Translating it yields CASSKFTLGQMNTEAFF.

Details on this clone: Being one base from a much bigger clone, this may be a read error. The chain joins TRBV7-3 to TRBJ1-1; weak D call: TRBD1 (6 bases). V gave up 5 bases and J gave up 1 base, with 8 bases separating them. The CDR3 spans 13 residues. Germline-derived CDR1 and CDR2 are SGHTA and FQGTGA. CDR3 nucleotide sequence: TGTGCCAGCAGCGTACAGGGGAACACTGAAGCTTTCTTT. As protein: CASSVQGNTEAFF.

This chain connects TRBV15 to TRBJ1-5; TRBD1 might be the D (6 bases). The CDR3 covers 14 residues. CDR1 and CDR2 (germline): LNHNV, YYDKDF (reference sequence). V dropped 4 bases and J dropped 6 bases, with 13 bases sitting between them. The CDR3: CATSMGGGSQPQHF. The DNA of the CDR3 is TGTGCCACCAGCATGGGGGGGGGCTCTCAGCCCCAGCATTTT.

This clone was observed at least ten times. V and J are TRBV15 and TRBJ2-1; the D gene is possibly TRBD1 (6 bases). The CDR3 is made up of 14 amino acids. Germline values: CDR1 LNHNV, CDR2 YYDKDF (reference sequence). Trimming shortened V by 4 bases and J by 15 bases, and 22 bases separated the two germline ends. CDR3 region: CATSTRTATDGWFF. The CDR3 DNA sequence: TGTGCCACCAGCACTCGGACAGCCACCGATGGGTGGTTCTTC.

This clone was found a few times. The CDR3: CASSFGGGSYEQYF. CDR3 DNA sequence: TGTGCCAGCAGTTTTGGGGGCGGGAGTTACGAGCAGTACTTC. The rearrangement links TRBV28 to TRBJ2-7; D is possibly TRBD2 (7 bases). The CDR3 is 14 residues long. The germline gives CDR1 MDHEN, CDR2 SYDVKM. Trimming left V 3 bases short and J 4 bases short, with 13 bases between.

V and J are TRBV5-4 and TRBJ1-6; no clear D gene. The CDR3 has 16 residues. V lost 0 bases and J lost 3, with 10 bases in between. Germline CDR1 and CDR2: SGHNT and YYREEE (reference sequence). CDR3: CASSLERGIYNSPLHF. The CDR3 DNA reads TGTGCCAGCAGCTTGGAAAGAGGAATCTATAATTCACCCCTCCACTTT.

This sequence joins TRBV18 and TRBJ1-1; D is ambiguous. Germline-derived CDR1 and CDR2 are KGHSH and LQKENI. The CDR3 contains 14 residues. V shed 6 bases and J shed 2 bases, with 13 bases lying between them. The CDR3 loop is CASSFGRDNTEAFF. In nucleotides, the CDR3 is TGTGCCAGCTCCTTCGGGAGGGATAACACTGAAGCTTTCTTT.

The chain combines TRBV7-2 with TRBJ2-5; TRBD1 agrees at 9 bases. The CDR3 loop spans 16 amino acids. Losses at the gene ends were 1 base for V and 6 bases for J; bases not matched to a gene: 9. Per germline, CDR1 SGHTA and CDR2 FQGNSA. The DNA for the CDR3 is TGTGCCAGCAGCTTAGGGCCTACAGGGGGCCAGAAGACCCAGTACTTC. Residues: CASSLGPTGGQKTQYF.

The chain combines TRBV5-1 with TRBJ1-1; 7 positions agree with TRBD1. V gave up 4 bases and J gave up 11 bases; unmatched junction bases: 11. The germline CDR1 and CDR2 sequences are SGHRS and YFSETQ. There are 13 residues in the CDR3. In DNA form, the CDR3 reads TGCGCCAGCAGCGATAACGACAGGGCATTTGCTTTCTTT. The encoded protein is CASSDNDRAFAFF.